This T cell receptor beta chain was observed in a study of cytomegalovirus exposure and HLA in healthy donors. Study information: The roughly 120 million unique TCR beta sequences, from 150 million to 200 million T cells, were found by an earlier analysis. Inside one of the first data releases sat around 80 million unique TCRs taken from HLA-typed donors. Study outcomes and limitations: In an earlier analysis, most TCR beta V segments were productive about 87% or about 30% of the time. Cytomegalovirus association was assigned to 170 or so TCR beta chains.

PCR primers comprised 60 Vbeta and 13 Jbeta primers. Profiled with immunoSEQ multiplex PCR; TCRdb holds only in-frame clones, not every one. The sample has more than 95,000 clones. Germline values: CDR1 MGHDK, CDR2 SYGVNS. The V and J ends lost 6 bases and 1 base, in that order; junction bases with no gene match: 5. CDR3 size: 14 residues. Comment on this clone: Its specificity is unknown.

The receptor was derived from a man aged 18 to 30 in good health and CMV-seronegative. The chain carries TRBV25-1 and TRBJ2-5, with 7 bases aligning to TRBD2. The source material was PBMCs. The CDR3 loop reads CASSWGGSQETQYF. CDR3 coding DNA: TGTGCCAGCAGCTGGGGGGGATCCCAAGAGACCCAGTACTTC.